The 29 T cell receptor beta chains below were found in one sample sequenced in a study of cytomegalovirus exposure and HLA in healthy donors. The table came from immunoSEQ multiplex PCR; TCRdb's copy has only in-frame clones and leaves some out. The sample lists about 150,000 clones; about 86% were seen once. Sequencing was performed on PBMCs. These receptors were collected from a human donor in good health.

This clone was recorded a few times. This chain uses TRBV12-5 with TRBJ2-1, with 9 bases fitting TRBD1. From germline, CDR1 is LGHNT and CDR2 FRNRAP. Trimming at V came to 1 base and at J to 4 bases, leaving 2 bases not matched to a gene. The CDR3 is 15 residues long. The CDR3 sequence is CASGLDRGLYNEQFF. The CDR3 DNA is TGTGCTAGTGGTTTGGACAGGGGGCTATACAATGAGCAGTTCTTC.

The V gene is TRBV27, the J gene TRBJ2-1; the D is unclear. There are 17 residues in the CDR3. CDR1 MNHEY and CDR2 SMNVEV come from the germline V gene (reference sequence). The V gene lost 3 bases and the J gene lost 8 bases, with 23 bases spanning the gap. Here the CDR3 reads CASSFSRLLLSSDEQFF. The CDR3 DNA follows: TGTGCCAGCAGTTTCTCAAGACTGCTACTCTCCTCCGATGAGCAGTTCTTC.

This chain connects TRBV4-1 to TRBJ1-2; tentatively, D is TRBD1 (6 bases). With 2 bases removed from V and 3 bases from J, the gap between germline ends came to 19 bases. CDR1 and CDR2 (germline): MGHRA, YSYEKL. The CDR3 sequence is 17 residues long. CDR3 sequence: CASSQWAMTGEDYGYTF. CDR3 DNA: TGCGCCAGCAGCCAATGGGCGATGACAGGAGAGGACTATGGCTACACCTTC.

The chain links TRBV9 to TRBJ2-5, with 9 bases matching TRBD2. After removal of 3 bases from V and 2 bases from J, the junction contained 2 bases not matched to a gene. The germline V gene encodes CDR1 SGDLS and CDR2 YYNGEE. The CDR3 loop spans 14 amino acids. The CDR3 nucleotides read TGTGCCAGCAGCGCGGGACTAGCTCAAGAGACCCAGTACTTC. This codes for CASSAGLAQETQYF.

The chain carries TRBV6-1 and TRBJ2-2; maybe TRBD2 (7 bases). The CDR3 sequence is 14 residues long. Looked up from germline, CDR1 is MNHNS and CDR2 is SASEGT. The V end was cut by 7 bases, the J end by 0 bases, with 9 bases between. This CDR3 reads CASNGGPNTGELFF. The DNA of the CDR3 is TGTGCCAGCAACGGGGGGCCGAACACCGGGGAGCTGTTTTTT.

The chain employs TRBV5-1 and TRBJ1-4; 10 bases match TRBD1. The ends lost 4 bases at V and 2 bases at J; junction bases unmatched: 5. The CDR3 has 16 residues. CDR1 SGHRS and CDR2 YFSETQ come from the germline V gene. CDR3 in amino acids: CASSLGTGATNEKLFF. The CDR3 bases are TGCGCCAGCAGCCTGGGGACAGGGGCGACTAATGAAAAACTGTTTTTT. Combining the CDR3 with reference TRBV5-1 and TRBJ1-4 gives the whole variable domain KAGVTQTPRYLIKTRGQQVTLSCSPISGHRSVSWYQQTPGQGLQFLFEYFSETQRNKGNFPGRFSGRQFSNSRSEMNVSTLELGDSALYLCASSLGTGATNEKLFFGSGTQLSVL.

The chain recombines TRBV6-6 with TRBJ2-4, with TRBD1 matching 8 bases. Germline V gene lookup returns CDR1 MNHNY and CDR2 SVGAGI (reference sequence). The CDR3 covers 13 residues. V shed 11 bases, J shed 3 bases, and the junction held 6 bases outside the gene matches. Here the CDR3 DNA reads TGTGCCGCACAGGGGGATTTCAAAAACATTCAGTACTTC. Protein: CAAQGDFKNIQYF.

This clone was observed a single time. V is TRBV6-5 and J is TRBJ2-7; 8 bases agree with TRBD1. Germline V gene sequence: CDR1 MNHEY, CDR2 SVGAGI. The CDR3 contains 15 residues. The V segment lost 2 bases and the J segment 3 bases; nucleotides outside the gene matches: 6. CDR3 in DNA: TGTGCCAGCAGTTACGCAGGGGGCTCCCTCTACGAGCAGTACTTC. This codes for CASSYAGGSLYEQYF.

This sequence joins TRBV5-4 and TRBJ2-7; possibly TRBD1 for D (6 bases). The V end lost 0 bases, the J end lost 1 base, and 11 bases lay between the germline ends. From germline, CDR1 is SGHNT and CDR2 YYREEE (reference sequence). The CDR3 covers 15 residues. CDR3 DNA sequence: TGTGCCAGCAGCTTGGCAGGGGCAGGGTCCTACGAGCAGTACTTC. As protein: CASSLAGAGSYEQYF.

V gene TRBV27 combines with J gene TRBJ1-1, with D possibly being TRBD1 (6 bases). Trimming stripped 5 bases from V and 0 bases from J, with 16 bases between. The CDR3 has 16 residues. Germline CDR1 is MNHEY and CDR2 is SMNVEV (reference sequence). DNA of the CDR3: TGTGCCAGCAGTCCCTCGACAGGTCCCATGAACACTGAAGCTTTCTTT. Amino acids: CASSPSTGPMNTEAFF.

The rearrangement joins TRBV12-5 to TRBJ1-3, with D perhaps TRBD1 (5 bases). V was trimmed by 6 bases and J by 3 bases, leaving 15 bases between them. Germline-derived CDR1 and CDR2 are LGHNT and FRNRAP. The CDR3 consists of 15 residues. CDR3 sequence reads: CASGSRQLLGNTIYF. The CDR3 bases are TGTGCTAGTGGCTCCCGACAGTTACTTGGAAACACCATATATTTT. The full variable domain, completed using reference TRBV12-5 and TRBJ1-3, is DARVTQTPRHKVTEMGQEVTMRCQPILGHNTVFWYRQTMMQGLELLAYFRNRAPLDDSGMPKDRFSAEMPDATLATLKIQPSEPRDSAVYFCASGSRQLLGNTIYFGEGSWLTVV.

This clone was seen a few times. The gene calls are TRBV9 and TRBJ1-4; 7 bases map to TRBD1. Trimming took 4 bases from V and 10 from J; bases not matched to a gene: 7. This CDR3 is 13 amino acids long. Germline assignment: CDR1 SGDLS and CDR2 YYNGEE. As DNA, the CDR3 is TGTGCCAGCAGCTCAGACAGGGTGGGAAAACTGTTTTTT. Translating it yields CASSSDRVGKLFF.

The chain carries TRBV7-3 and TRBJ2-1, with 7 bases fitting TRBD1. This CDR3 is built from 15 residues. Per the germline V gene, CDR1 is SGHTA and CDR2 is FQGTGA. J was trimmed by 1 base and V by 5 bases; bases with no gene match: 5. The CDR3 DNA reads TGTGCCAGCAGCCCCCGGGACAGATCCTACAATGAGCAGTTCTTC. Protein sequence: CASSPRDRSYNEQFF.

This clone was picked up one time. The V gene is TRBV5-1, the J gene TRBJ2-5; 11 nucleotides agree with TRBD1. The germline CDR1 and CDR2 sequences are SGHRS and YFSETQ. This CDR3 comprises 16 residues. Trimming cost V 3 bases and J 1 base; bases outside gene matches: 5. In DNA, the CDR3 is TGCGCCAGCAGCTCCGGGACAGGGGGAGCCCAAGAGACCCAGTACTTC. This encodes CASSSGTGGAQETQYF.

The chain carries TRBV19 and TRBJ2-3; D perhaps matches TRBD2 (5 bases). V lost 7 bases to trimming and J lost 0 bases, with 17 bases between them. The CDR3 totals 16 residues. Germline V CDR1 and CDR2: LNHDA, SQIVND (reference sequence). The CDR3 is CASTPLPGISTDTQYF. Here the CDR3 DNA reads TGTGCCAGTACCCCACTCCCCGGGATTAGCACAGATACGCAGTATTTT.

Here the CDR3 reads CASSTTGTPVYEQYF. The CDR3 DNA follows: TGTGCCAGCAGCACTACCGGGACTCCTGTCTACGAGCAGTACTTC. The V and J genes are TRBV7-3 and TRBJ2-7; tentatively, D is TRBD2 (6 bases). The CDR3 length is 15 residues. V shed 5 bases and J shed 3 bases, with 17 bases lying between them. Per the germline V gene, CDR1 is SGHTA and CDR2 is FQGTGA.

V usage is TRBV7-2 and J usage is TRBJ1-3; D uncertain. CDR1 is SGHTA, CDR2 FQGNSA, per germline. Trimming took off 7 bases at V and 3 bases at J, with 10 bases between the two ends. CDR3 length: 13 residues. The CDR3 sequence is CASTPPGGNTIYF. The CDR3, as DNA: TGTGCCAGCACCCCTCCGGGTGGAAACACCATATATTTT.

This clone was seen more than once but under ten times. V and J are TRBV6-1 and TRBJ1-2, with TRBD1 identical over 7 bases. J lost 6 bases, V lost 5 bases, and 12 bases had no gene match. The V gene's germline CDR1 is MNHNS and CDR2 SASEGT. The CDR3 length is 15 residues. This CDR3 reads CASSKGTVGVDGYTF. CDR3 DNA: TGTGCCAGCAGTAAAGGGACAGTAGGGGTGGATGGCTACACCTTC.

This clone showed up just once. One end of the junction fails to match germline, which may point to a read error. The CDR3 DNA follows: TGTGCTAGCAGCTTAGTTCCGGGTCGGGACACCGGGGAGCTGTTTTTT. Translated: CASSLVPGRDTGELFF. The gene calls are TRBV7-7 and TRBJ2-2; D gene unclear. CDR1 and CDR2 from the germline V gene are SSHAT and FNYEAQ (reference sequence). This CDR3 is 16 amino acids long.

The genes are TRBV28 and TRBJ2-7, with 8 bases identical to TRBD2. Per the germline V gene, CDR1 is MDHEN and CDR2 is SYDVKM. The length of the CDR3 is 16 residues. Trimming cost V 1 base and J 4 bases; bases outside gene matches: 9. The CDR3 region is CASSLSWSSGSYEQYF. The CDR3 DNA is TGTGCCAGCAGTTTATCTTGGTCCAGCGGGAGTTACGAGCAGTACTTC.

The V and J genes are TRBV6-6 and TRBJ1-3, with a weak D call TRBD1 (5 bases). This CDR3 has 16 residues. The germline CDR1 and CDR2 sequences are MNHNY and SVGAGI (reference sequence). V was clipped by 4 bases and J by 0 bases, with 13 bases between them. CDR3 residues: CASSSRQSTSGNTIYF. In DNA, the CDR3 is TGTGCCAGCAGTTCACGACAGTCTACCTCTGGAAACACCATATATTTT.

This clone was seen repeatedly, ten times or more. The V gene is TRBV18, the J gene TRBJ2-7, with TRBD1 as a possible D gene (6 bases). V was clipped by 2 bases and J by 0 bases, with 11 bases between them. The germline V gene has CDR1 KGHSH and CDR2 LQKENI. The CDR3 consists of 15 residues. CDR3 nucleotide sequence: TGTGCCAGCTCACCATACAGGGCAGGCTCCTACGAGCAGTACTTC. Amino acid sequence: CASSPYRAGSYEQYF. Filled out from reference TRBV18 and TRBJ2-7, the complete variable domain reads NAGVMQNPRHLVRRRGQEARLRCSPMKGHSHVYWYRQLPEEGLKFMVYLQKENIIDESGMPKERFSAEFPKEGPSILRIQQVVRGDSAAYFCASSPYRAGSYEQYFGPGTRLTVT.

The CDR3, as DNA: TGTGCCAGCTCCCAGGGGTACAACACTGAAGCTTTCTTT. This codes for CASSQGYNTEAFF. The chain links TRBV18 to TRBJ1-1; the D gene is possibly TRBD1 (6 bases). This CDR3 contains 13 residues. The germline V gene encodes CDR1 KGHSH and CDR2 LQKENI. V was cut by 6 bases and J by 2 bases, with 10 bases left in between.

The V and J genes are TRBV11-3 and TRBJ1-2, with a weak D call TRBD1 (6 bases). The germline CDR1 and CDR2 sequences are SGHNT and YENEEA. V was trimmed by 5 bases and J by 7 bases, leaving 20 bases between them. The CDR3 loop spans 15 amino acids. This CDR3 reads CASSEQTGSWGGYTF. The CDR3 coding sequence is TGTGCCAGCAGCGAACAAACAGGGAGTTGGGGTGGCTACACCTTC. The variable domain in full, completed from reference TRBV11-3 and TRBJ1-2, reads EAGVVQSPRYKIIEKKQPVAFWCNPISGHNTLYWYLQNLGQGPELLIRYENEEAVDDSQLPKDRFSAERLKGVDSTLKIQPAELGDSAVYLCASSEQTGSWGGYTFGSGTRLTVV.

The CDR3 loop reads CARGQGTTQYF. In DNA, the CDR3 is TGTGCCAGAGGACAGGGGACTACGCAGTATTTT. The J gene is TRBJ2-3, the V gene TRBV2, with 9 bases matching TRBD1. Trimming cost V 9 bases and J 8 bases; bases outside gene matches: 3. This CDR3 is built from 11 residues. The V gene's germline CDR1 is SNHLY and CDR2 FYNNEI.

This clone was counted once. The CDR3 protein is CASSRFFPGTGFIRELFF. For the CDR3, the DNA is TGCGCCAGCAGCCGCTTCTTTCCGGGGACAGGGTTTATCCGGGAGCTGTTTTTT. The rearrangement uses TRBV4-1 and TRBJ2-2, with 9 bases matching TRBD1. The CDR3 is 18 amino acids. The V gene's germline CDR1 is MGHRA and CDR2 YSYEKL. V was clipped by 4 bases and J by 9 bases; unmatched bases: 18.

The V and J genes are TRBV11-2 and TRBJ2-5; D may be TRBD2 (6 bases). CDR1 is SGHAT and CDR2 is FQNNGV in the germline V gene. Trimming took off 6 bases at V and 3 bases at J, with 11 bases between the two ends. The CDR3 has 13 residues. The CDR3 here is CASRKLAKETQYF. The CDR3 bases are TGTGCCAGCAGGAAACTAGCAAAAGAGACCCAGTACTTC. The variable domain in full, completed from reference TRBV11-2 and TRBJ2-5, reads EAGVAQSPRYKIIEKRQSVAFWCNPISGHATLYWYQQILGQGPKLLIQFQNNGVVDDSQLPKDRFSAERLKGVDSTLKIQPAKLEDSAVYLCASRKLAKETQYFGPGTRLLVL.

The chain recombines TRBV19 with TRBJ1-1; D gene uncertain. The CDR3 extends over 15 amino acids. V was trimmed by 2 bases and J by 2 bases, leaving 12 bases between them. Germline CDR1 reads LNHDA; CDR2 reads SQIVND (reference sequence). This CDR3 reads CASSISGRINTEAFF. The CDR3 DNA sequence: TGTGCCAGTAGTATAAGCGGCAGGATAAACACTGAAGCTTTCTTT.

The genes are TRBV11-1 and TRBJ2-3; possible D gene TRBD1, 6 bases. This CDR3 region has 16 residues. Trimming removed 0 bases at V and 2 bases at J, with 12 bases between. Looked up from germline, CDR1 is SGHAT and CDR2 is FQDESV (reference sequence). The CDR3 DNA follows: TGTGCCAGCAGCTTAGCCGTCAAGGGACACACAGATACGCAGTATTTT. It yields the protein CASSLAVKGHTDTQYF.